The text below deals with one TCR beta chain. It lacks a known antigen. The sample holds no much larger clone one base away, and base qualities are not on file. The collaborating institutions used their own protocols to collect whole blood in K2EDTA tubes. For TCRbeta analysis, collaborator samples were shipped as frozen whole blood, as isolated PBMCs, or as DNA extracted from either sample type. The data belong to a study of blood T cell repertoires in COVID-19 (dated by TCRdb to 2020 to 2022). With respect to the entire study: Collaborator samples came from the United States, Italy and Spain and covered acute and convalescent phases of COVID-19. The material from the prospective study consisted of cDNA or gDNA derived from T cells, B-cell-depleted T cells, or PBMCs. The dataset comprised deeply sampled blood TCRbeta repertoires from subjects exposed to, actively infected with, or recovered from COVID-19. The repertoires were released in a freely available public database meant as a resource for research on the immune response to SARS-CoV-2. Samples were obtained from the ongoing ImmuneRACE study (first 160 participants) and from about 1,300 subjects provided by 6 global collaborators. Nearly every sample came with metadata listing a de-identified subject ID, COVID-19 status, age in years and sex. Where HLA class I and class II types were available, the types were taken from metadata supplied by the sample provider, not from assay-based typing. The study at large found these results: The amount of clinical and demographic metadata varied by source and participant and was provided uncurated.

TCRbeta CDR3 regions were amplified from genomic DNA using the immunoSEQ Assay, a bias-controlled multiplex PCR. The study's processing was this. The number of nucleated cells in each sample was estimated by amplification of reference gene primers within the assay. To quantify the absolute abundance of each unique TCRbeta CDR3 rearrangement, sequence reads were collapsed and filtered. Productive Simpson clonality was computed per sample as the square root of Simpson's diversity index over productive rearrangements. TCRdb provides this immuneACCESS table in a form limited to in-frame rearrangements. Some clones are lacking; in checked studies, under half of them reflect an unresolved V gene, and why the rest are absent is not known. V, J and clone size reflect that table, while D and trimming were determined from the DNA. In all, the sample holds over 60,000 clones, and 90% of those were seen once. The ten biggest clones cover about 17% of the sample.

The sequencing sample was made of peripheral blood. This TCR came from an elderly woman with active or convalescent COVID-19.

The nucleotide sequence is given as TGTGCCAGTAGTATACTAGCGGGGGAAACAGATACGCAGTATTTT. Translation gives CASSILAGETDTQYF. This chain joins TRBV19 to TRBJ2-3; 10 bases in the junction line up with TRBD2. From cysteine to phenylalanine, the CDR3 is 15 amino acids long. Left in the record is the CDR3 DNA by itself, 45 bases read in frame from the first base. The germline V end is reduced by 2 bases and the J end by 3 bases; junction bases left unmatched: 2. Looking up the germline V gene (reference sequence) yields CDR1 LNHDA and CDR2 SQIVND.